The 10 T cell receptor beta chains below come from one sample, sequenced in a study of post-analysis software for immune sequencing data. Study-wide points: In patients, about 5 TRBV segments were more frequent than in controls, with TRBV5-6, TRBV5-1 and TRBV20-1 among them.

Unique molecular identifiers were carried by the TCR beta cDNA libraries. Via MiXCR, TCRdb re-called the PCR reads, giving one row per CDR3 protein. The table lists hundreds of thousands of distinct CDR3 sequences, about 60% of them singletons, with about 11% in the top ten. No antigen has been identified for these receptors. Sequenced sample: blood. The source is a girl aged 2 to 10 with multiple sclerosis.

This clonotype was detected a few times. V is TRBV20-1 and J is TRBJ2-5; a possible D gene is TRBD2 (5 bases). The CDR3 extends over 13 amino acids. CDR1 is DFQATT and CDR2 is SNEGSKA in the germline V gene (reference sequence). V was cut by 3 bases and J by 4 bases, with 12 bases left in between. The CDR3 spells CSASNPGSETQYF. The CDR3 region has the DNA TGCAGTGCTAGTAATCCGGGGTCAGAGACCCAGTACTTC.

The CDR3 DNA is TGTGCCAGCAGTCCCAGGGGGCCTCCTGATGGCTACACCTTC. This translates into CASSPRGPPDGYTF. This chain uses TRBV6-2 or TRBV6-3 with TRBJ1-2; TRBD1 matches at 8 bases. There are 14 residues in the CDR3. Germline loops: CDR1 MNHEY, CDR2 SVGEGT. The ends lost 5 bases at V and 6 bases at J; junction bases unmatched: 8.

This clonotype was seen a single time. This chain uses TRBV6-2 or TRBV6-3 with TRBJ2-7, with 12 bases fitting TRBD2. CDR3 length: 14 residues. With 8 bases clipped from V and 3 bases from J, the junction kept 5 bases outside the gene matches. The germline CDR1 and CDR2 sequences are MNHEY and SVGEGT. The CDR3 nucleotides are TGTGCCAGCGGTCGACTAGCGGGAGTCTACGAGCAGTACTTC. Amino acids: CASGRLAGVYEQYF.

This sequence joins TRBV5-1 and TRBJ2-4; possibly TRBD1 for D (6 bases). CDR3 size: 13 residues. The germline V and J ends were trimmed by 2 bases and 4 bases, with 7 bases remaining between them. CDR1 and CDR2 (germline): SGHRS, YFSETQ. The CDR3, as DNA: TGCGCCAGCAGCTTCGGACAGAAAAACATTCAGTACTTC. This gives the protein CASSFGQKNIQYF.

The chain couples TRBV29-1 to TRBJ2-3; TRBD2 matches 9 bases. The V and J ends lost 4 bases and 6 bases, in that order; junction bases with no gene match: 5. Germline V gene lookup returns CDR1 SQVTM and CDR2 ANQGSEA. This CDR3 region has 13 residues. CDR3 residues: CSVVAGEVDTQYF. The CDR3 DNA follows: TGCAGCGTTGTAGCGGGGGAGGTGGATACGCAGTATTTT.

This clonotype was detected only a few times. The chain couples TRBV6-5 to TRBJ2-7; D gene unclear. Germline CDR1 MNHEY, CDR2 SVGAGI. Trimming removed 5 bases from V and 3 bases from J, with 11 bases in between. The CDR3 is 13 residues long. CDR3 sequence reads: CASSPQRDYEQYF. Written as DNA, the CDR3 is TGTGCCAGCAGTCCCCAAAGGGACTACGAGCAGTACTTC.

The chain uses TRBV20-1 and TRBJ1-2; 7 positions match TRBD1. The CDR3 spans 15 residues. Per germline, CDR1 DFQATT and CDR2 SNEGSKA (reference sequence). J lost 2 bases, V lost 5 bases, and 11 bases had no gene match. CDR3 coding DNA: TGCAGTGCTCGACCCCAGGGGGATGAAAACTATGGCTACACCTTC. Translated: CSARPQGDENYGYTF.

The chain recombines TRBV2 with TRBJ2-1; possible D gene TRBD1, 6 bases. This CDR3 is 13 amino acids long. V lost 11 bases and J 4 bases, leaving 15 bases between the germline ends. Germline V gene data show CDR1 as SNHLY and CDR2 as FYNNEI. Here the CDR3 reads CAGVTGNYNEQFF. In DNA form, the CDR3 reads TGTGCCGGGGTAACAGGGAATTACAATGAGCAGTTCTTC.

The gene calls are TRBV5-1 and TRBJ2-5; D unresolved. This CDR3 contains 15 residues. V was cut by 0 bases and J by 7 bases, with 16 bases left in between. Germline-derived CDR1 and CDR2 are SGHRS and YFSETQ. As DNA, the CDR3 is TGCGCCAGCAGCTTGGCCGAGGCTTCCCTTGGGACCCAGTACTTC. Its protein product is CASSLAEASLGTQYF.

This chain links TRBV9 with TRBJ2-1; possibly TRBD1 for D (5 bases). Trimming cost V 4 bases and J 9 bases, with 11 bases left between them. This CDR3 comprises 12 residues. Looked up from germline, CDR1 is SGDLS and CDR2 is YYNGEE. The CDR3 bases are TGTGCCAGCAGCCCCCAGGGCCGTGAGCAGTTCTTC. It specifies CASSPQGREQFF.